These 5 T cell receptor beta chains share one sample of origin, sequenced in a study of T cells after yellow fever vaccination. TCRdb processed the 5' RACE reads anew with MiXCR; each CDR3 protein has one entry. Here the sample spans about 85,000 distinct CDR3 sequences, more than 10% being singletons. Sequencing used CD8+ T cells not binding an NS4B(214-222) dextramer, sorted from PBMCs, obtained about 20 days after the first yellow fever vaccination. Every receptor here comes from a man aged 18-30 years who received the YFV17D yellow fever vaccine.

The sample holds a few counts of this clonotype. In DNA, the CDR3 is TGTGCCAGCAGTGAAGGGGCAGAAACCGGGGAGCTGTTTTTT. As protein: CASSEGAETGELFF. The chain recombines TRBV6-1 with TRBJ2-2; D gene ambiguous. CDR1 is MNHNS and CDR2 is SASEGT in the germline V gene. The CDR3 loop spans 14 amino acids. The V gene lost 1 base and the J gene lost 5 bases, with 8 bases spanning the gap.

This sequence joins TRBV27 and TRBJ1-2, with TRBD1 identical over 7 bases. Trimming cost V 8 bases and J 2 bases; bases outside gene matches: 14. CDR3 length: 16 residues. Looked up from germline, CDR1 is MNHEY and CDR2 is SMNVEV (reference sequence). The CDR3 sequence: CASRPYTGDGNYGYTF. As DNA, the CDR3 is TGTGCCAGCCGGCCTTATACAGGGGATGGGAACTATGGCTACACCTTC.

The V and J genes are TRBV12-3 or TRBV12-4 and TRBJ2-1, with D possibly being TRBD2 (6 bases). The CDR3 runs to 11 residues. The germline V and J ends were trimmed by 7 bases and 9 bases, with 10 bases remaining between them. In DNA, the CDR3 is TGTGCCAGCAACCTGGGGGGTGAGCAGTTCTTC. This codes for CASNLGGEQFF.

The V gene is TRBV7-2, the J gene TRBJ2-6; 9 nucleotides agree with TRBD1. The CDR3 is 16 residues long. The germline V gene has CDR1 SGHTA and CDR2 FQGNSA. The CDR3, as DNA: TGTGCTTCTATGGGACAGGGTTTTTTTGGGGCCAACGTCCTGACTTTC. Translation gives CASMGQGFFGANVLTF.

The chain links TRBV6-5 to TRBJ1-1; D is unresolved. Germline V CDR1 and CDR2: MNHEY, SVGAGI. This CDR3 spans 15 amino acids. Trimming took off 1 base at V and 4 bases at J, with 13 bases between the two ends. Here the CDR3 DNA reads TGTGCCAGCAGTTACTACGGCCCGGGAGGCACTGAAGCTTTCTTT. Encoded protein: CASSYYGPGGTEAFF.